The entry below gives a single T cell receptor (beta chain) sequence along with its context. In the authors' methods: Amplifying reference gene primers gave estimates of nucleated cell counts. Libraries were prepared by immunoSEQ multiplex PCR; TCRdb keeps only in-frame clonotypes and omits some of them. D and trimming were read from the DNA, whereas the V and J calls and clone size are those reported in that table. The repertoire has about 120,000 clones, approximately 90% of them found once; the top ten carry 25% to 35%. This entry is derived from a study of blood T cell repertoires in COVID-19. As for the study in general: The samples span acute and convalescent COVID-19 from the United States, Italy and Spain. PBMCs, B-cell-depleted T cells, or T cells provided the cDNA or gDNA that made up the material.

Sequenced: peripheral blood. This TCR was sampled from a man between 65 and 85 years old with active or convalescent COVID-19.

The CDR3 DNA reads TGTGCCAGCAGCCAAGGGAGGACAGGTTTTAATGAAAAACTGTTTTTT. This codes for CASSQGRTGFNEKLFF. This chain connects TRBV14 to TRBJ1-4; 7 bases line up with TRBD1. The CDR3 covers 16 residues. The ends lost 1 base at V and 4 bases at J; junction bases unmatched: 6. Per the germline V gene, CDR1 is SGHDN and CDR2 is FVKESK.